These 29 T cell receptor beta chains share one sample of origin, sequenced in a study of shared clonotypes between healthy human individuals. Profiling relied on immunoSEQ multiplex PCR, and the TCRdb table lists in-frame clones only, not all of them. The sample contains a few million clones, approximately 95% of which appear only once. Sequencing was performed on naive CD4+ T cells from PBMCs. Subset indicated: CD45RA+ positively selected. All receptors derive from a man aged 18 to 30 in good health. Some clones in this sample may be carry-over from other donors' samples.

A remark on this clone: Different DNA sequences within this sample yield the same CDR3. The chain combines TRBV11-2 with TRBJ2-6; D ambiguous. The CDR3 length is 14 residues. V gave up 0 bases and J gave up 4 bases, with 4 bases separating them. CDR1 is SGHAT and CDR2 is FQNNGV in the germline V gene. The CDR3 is CASSLDPGANVLTF. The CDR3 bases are TGTGCCAGCAGCTTAGATCCCGGGGCCAACGTCCTGACTTTC.

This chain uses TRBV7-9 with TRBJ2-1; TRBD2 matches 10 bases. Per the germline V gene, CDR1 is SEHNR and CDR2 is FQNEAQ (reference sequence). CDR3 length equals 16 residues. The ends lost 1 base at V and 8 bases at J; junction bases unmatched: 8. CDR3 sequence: CASSLEFLAGDHEQFF. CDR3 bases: TGTGCCAGCAGCTTAGAGTTTCTAGCGGGAGACCATGAGCAGTTCTTC.

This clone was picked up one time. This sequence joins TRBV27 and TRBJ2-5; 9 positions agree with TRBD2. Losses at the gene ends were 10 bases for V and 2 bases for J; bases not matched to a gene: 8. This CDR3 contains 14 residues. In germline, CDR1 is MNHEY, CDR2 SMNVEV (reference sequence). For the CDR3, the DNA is TGTGCCACCCGGCGGGGGGGGATTCAAGAGACCCAGTACTTC. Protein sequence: CATRRGGIQETQYF.

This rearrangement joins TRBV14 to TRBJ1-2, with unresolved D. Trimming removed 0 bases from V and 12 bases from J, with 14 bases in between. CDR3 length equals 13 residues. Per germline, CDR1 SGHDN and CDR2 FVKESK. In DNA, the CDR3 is TGTGCCAGCAGCCAAGATTGGGGAATTGGGGACACCTTC. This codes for CASSQDWGIGDTF.

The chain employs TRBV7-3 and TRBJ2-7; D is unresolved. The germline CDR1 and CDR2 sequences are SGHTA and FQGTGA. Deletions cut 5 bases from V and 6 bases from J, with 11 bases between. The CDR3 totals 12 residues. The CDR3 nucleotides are TGTGCCAGCAGCGAAAGGTGCCGCGAGCAGTACTTC. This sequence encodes CASSERCREQYF.

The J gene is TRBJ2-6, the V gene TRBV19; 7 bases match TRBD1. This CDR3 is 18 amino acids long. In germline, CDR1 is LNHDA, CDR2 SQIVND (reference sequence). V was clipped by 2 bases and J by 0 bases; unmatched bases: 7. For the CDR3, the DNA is TGTGCCAGTAGTATAAAGGGGGCTCCGTTCTCTGGGGCCAACGTCCTGACTTTC. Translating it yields CASSIKGAPFSGANVLTF. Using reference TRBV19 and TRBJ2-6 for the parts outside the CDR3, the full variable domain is DGGITQSPKYLFRKEGQNVTLSCEQNLNHDAMYWYRQDPGQGLRLIYYSQIVNDFQKGDIAEGYSVSREKKESFPLTVTSAQKNPTAFYLCASSIKGAPFSGANVLTFGAGSRLTVL.

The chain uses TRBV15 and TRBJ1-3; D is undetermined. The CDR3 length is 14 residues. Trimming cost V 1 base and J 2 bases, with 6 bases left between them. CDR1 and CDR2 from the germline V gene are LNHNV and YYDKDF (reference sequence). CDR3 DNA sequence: TGTGCCACCAGCAGAGGTGCAGCTGGAAACACCATATATTTT. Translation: CATSRGAAGNTIYF.

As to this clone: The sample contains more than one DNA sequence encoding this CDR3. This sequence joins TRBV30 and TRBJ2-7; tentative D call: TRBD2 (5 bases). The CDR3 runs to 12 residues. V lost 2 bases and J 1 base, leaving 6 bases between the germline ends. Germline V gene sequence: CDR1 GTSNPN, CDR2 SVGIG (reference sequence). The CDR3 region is CAWSPGSYEQYF. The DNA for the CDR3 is TGTGCCTGGAGTCCGGGATCCTACGAGCAGTACTTC.

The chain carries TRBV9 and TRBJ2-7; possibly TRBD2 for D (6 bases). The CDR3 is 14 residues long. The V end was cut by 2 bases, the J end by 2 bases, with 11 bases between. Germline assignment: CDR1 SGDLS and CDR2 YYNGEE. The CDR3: CASSVRDLTYEQYF. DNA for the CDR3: TGTGCCAGCAGCGTCCGGGACTTAACCTACGAGCAGTACTTC.

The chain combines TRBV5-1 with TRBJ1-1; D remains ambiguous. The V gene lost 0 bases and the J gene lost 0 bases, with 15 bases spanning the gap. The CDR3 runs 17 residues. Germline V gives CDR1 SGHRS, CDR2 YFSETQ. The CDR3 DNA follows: TGCGCCAGCAGCTTGGACACTATGACGGAAATGAACACTGAAGCTTTCTTT. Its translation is CASSLDTMTEMNTEAFF.

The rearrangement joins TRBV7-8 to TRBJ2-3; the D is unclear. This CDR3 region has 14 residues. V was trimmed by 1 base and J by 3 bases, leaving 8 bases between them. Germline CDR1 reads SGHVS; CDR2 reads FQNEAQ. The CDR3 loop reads CASSLGSRTDTQYF. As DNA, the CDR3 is TGTGCCAGCAGCTTAGGTTCAAGGACAGATACGCAGTATTTT.

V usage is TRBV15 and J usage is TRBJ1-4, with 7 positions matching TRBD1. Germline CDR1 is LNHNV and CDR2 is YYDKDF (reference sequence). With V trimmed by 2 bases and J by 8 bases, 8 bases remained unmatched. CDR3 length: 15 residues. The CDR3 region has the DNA TGTGCCACCAGCAGACCTCCGACAGGGCGAGAAAAACTGTTTTTT. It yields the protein CATSRPPTGREKLFF.

CDR3 in DNA: TGTGCCAGCAGCGCGCAGACAGGGGGAACTAATGAAAAACTGTTTTTT. It encodes CASSAQTGGTNEKLFF. The chain carries TRBV9 and TRBJ1-4; TRBD1 aligns across 9 bases. The ends lost 3 bases at V and 1 base at J; junction bases unmatched: 4. Germline CDR1 is SGDLS and CDR2 is YYNGEE. The CDR3 is made up of 16 amino acids.

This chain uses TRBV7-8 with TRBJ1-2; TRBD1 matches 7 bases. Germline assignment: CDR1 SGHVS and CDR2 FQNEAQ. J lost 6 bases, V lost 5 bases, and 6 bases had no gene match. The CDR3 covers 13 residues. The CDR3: CASSPRGGNGYTF. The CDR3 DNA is TGTGCCAGCAGCCCCAGGGGGGGCAATGGCTACACCTTC. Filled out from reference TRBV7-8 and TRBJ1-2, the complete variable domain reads GAGVSQSPRYKVAKRGQDVALRCDPISGHVSLFWYQQALGQGPEFLTYFQNEAQLDKSGLPSDRFFAERPEGSVSTLKIQRTQQEDSAVYLCASSPRGGNGYTFGSGTRLTVV.

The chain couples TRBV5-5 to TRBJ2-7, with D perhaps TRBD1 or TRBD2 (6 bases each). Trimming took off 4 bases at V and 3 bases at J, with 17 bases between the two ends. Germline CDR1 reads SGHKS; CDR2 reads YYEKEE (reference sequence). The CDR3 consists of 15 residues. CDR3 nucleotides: TGTGCCAGCAGCGCGGGGCCCGGGGGCTACTACGAGCAGTACTTC. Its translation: CASSAGPGGYYEQYF.

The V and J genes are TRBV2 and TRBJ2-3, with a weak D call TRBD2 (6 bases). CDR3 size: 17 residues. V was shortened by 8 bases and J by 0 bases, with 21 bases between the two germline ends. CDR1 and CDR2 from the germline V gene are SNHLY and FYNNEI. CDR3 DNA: TGTGCCAGCTCCGAAGGGATTCTGGGGACTAGCACAGATACGCAGTATTTT. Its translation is CASSEGILGTSTDTQYF.

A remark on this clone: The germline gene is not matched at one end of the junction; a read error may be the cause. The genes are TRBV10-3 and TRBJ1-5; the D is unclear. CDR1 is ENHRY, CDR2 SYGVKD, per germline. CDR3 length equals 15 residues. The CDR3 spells CAISELMGENQPQHF. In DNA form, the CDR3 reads TGTGCCATCAGCGAGTTAATGGGAGAAAATCAGCCCCAGCATTTT.

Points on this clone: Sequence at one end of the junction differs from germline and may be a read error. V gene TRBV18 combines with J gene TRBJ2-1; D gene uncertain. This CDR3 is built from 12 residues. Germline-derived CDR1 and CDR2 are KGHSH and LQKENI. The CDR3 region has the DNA TGTGCCAGCTCACCCCCAGACCGCGTCACAGTCTTC. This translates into CASSPPDRVTVF.

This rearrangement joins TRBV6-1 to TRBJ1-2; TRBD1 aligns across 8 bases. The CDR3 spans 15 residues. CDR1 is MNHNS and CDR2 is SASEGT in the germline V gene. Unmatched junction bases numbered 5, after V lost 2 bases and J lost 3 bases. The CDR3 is CASSEPGGQDYGYTF. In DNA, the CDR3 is TGTGCCAGCAGTGAACCCGGGGGACAGGACTATGGCTACACCTTC.

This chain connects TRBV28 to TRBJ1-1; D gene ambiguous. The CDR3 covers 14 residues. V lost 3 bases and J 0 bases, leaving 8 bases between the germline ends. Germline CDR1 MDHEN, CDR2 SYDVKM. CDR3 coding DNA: TGTGCCAGCAGTTTCCCCACATTGAACACTGAAGCTTTCTTT. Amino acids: CASSFPTLNTEAFF.

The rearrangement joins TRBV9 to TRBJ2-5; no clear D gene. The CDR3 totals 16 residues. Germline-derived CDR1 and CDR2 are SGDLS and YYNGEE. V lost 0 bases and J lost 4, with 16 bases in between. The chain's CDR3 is CASSVGGQNALETQYF. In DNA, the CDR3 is TGTGCCAGCAGCGTAGGTGGGCAGAACGCGCTAGAGACCCAGTACTTC.

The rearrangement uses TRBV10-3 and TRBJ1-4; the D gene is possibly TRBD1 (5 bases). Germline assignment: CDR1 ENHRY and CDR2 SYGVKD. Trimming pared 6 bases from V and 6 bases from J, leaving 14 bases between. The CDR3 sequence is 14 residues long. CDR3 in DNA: TGTGCCATCAGGGACACGGGACGGGATGAAAAACTGTTTTTT. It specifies CAIRDTGRDEKLFF.

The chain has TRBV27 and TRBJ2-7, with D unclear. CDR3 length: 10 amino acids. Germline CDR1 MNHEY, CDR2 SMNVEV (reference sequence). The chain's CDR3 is CHDTTYEQYF. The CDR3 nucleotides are TGTCACGACACCACCTACGAGCAGTACTTC.

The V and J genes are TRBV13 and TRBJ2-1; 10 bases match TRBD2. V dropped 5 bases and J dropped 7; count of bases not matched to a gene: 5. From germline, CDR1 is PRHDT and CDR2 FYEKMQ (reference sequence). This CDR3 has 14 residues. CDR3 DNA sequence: TGTGCCAGCAGCCAGGTAGCGGGAGGAAATGAGCAGTTCTTC. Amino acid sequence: CASSQVAGGNEQFF. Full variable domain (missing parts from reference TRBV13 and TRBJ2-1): AAGVIQSPRHLIKEKRETATLKCYPIPRHDTVYWYQQGPGQDPQFLISFYEKMQSDKGSIPDRFSAQQFSDYHSELNMSSLELGDSALYFCASSQVAGGNEQFFGPGTRLTVL.

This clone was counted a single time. The CDR3 loop is CASNVDRGGTDTQYF. The CDR3 coding sequence is TGTGCCAGCAACGTAGACAGGGGGGGCACAGATACGCAGTATTTT. The V call is TRBV7-2, the J call TRBJ2-3; 9 bases are a match to TRBD1. Germline-derived CDR1 and CDR2 are SGHTA and FQGNSA. With 7 bases clipped from V and 1 base from J, the junction kept 6 bases outside the gene matches. The CDR3 runs 15 residues.

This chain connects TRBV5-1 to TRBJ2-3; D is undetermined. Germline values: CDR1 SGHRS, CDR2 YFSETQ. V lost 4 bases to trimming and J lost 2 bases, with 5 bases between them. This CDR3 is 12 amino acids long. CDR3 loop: CASSGDTDTQYF. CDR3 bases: TGCGCCAGCAGCGGAGACACAGATACGCAGTATTTT.

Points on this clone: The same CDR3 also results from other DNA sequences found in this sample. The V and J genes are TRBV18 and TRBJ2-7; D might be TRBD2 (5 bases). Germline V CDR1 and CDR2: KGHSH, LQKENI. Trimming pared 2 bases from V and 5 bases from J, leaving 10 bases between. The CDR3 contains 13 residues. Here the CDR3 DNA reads TGTGCCAGCTCACCAAGTACGGGGAACGAGCAGTACTTC. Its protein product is CASSPSTGNEQYF.

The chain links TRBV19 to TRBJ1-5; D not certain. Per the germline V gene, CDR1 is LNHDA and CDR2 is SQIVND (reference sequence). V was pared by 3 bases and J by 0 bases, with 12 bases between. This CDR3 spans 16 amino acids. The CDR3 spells CASSIRSAYSNQPQHF. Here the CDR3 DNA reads TGTGCCAGTAGTATTCGGTCGGCTTATAGCAATCAGCCCCAGCATTTT.

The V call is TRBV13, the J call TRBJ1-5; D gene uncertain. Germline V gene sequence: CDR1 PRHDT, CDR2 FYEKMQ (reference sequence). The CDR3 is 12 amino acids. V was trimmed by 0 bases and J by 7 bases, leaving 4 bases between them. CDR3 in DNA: TGTGCCAGCAGCTTAGGAGACCAGCCCCAGCATTTT. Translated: CASSLGDQPQHF.